These 21 T cell receptor beta chains came from one sample sequenced in a study of CD8 T cells in ankylosing spondylitis. Via MiXCR, TCRdb re-called the 5' RACE reads, giving one row per CDR3 protein. The table shows hundreds of thousands of distinct CDR3 sequences, with roughly a tenth occurring only once. The source material was blood, either unsorted or a sorted T cell fraction (not recorded which). The receptors come from a male donor with ankylosing spondylitis or in good health (not recorded which).

This clonotype was recorded many times. V is TRBV7-8 and J is TRBJ2-7; tentative D call: TRBD1 (5 bases). Trimming pared 2 bases from V and 3 bases from J, leaving 8 bases between. CDR1 is SGHVS and CDR2 is FQNEAQ in the germline V gene. This CDR3 contains 13 residues. CDR3 bases: TGTGCCAGCAGCTTACAGGACATCTACGAGCAGTACTTC. This codes for CASSLQDIYEQYF.

A note on this clonotype: A clone one base away is much larger, so this may be a read error. As DNA, the CDR3 is TGTGCCACCACTGATTTGGCGGGGAACTCCTACAATGAGCAGTTCTTC. It codes for CATTDLAGNSYNEQFF. The chain has TRBV24-1 and TRBJ2-1; TRBD2 is a possible D gene (6 bases). Germline CDR1 and CDR2: KGHDR and SFDVKD. This CDR3 comprises 16 residues.

The V gene is TRBV4-1, the J gene TRBJ2-2, with D hard to call. The V end lost 0 bases, the J end lost 0 bases, and 17 bases lay between the germline ends. Germline CDR1 and CDR2: MGHRA and YSYEKL. There are 19 residues in the CDR3. CDR3 coding DNA: TGCGCCAGCAGCCAAGATCGGGCAGAAAAAGCATCGAACACCGGGGAGCTGTTTTTT. It codes for CASSQDRAEKASNTGELFF.

This clonotype was observed a handful of times. The V call is TRBV19, the J call TRBJ1-5; D remains unclear. This CDR3 comprises 13 residues. CDR1 is LNHDA, CDR2 SQIVND, per germline (reference sequence). V was pared by 8 bases and J by 7 bases, with 15 bases between. The DNA for the CDR3 is TGTGCCAGTGGCGACGGGGTGGGCCAGCCCCAGCATTTT. It is translated as CASGDGVGQPQHF.

This sequence joins TRBV24-1 and TRBJ2-5, with TRBD2 matching over 15 bases. This CDR3 has 21 amino acids. The trim removed 2 bases at V and 5 bases at J, leaving 17 bases unmatched. CDR1 is KGHDR and CDR2 is SFDVKD in the germline V gene. The CDR3 reads CATSDSGTAGLAGGPRETQYF. In DNA form, the CDR3 reads TGTGCCACCAGTGATTCCGGGACGGCAGGACTAGCGGGGGGGCCTCGTGAGACCCAGTACTTC.

At least ten counts were recorded for this clonotype. This rearrangement joins TRBV7-8 to TRBJ2-3, with 8 bases lining up with TRBD2. The CDR3 consists of 15 residues. Germline-derived CDR1 and CDR2 are SGHVS and FQNEAQ. The J segment lost 3 bases and the V segment lost 7 bases, leaving 9 bases of the junction unmatched. The CDR3 DNA sequence: TGTGCCAGCACCTCGGGGGCGGGGGGTACAGATACGCAGTATTTT. It codes for CASTSGAGGTDTQYF.

A few counts support this clonotype. The CDR3 region is CASATRDTIYF. CDR3 sequence (DNA): TGTGCCAGCGCCACGCGGGACACCATATATTTT. The rearrangement uses TRBV6-5 and TRBJ1-3, with D unresolved. V was shortened by 8 bases and J by 8 bases, with 10 bases between the two germline ends. The length of the CDR3 is 11 residues. Germline CDR1 MNHEY, CDR2 SVGAGI.

This clonotype was recorded a few times. This sequence joins TRBV7-8 and TRBJ1-5; 9 nucleotides match TRBD1. The V and J ends lost 2 bases and 4 bases, in that order; junction bases with no gene match: 9. Germline CDR1 and CDR2: SGHVS and FQNEAQ. This CDR3 is built from 17 residues. CDR3 sequence reads: CASSLLGRTGANQPQHF. The CDR3 bases are TGTGCCAGCAGCTTACTGGGAAGGACAGGGGCGAATCAGCCCCAGCATTTT.

The DNA of the CDR3 is TGCAGTGCTAGAGGCGAGTACCAAGAGACCCAGTACTTC. Encoded protein: CSARGEYQETQYF. The gene calls are TRBV20-1 and TRBJ2-5; no clear D. Deletions cut 1 base from V and 0 bases from J, with 6 bases between. The CDR3 has 13 residues. Germline values: CDR1 DFQATT, CDR2 SNEGSKA (reference sequence).

The table lists this clonotype with many counts. The CDR3 loop reads CSALLRGSGELFF. The CDR3 DNA sequence: TGCAGTGCCCTTCTCAGGGGGTCCGGGGAGCTGTTTTTT. The chain recombines TRBV20-1 with TRBJ2-2; TRBD1 aligns across 7 bases. Germline CDR1 and CDR2: DFQATT and SNEGSKA (reference sequence). There are 13 residues in the CDR3. Trimming cost V 6 bases and J 6 bases; bases outside gene matches: 7.

This clonotype was picked up many times. The genes are TRBV5-1 and TRBJ2-1; 7 bases agree with TRBD1. CDR1 is SGHRS, CDR2 YFSETQ, per germline. With 0 bases clipped from V and 4 bases from J, the junction kept 4 bases outside the gene matches. The CDR3 is 15 amino acids. The CDR3 here is CASSLAQGSYNEQFF. CDR3 nucleotides: TGCGCCAGCAGCTTGGCACAGGGGTCATACAATGAGCAGTTCTTC.

This chain uses TRBV11-1 with TRBJ2-7; 11 bases fit TRBD1. V dropped 1 base and J dropped 2; count of bases not matched to a gene: 13. The CDR3 has 19 residues. The germline CDR1 and CDR2 sequences are SGHAT and FQDESV (reference sequence). The CDR3 region has the DNA TGTGCCAGCAGCTTAGAGGTGGACAGGGGGCAATTTGGTCCCTACGAGCAGTACTTC. Translating gives CASSLEVDRGQFGPYEQYF.

The table lists this clonotype with a count of one. The rearrangement joins TRBV19 to TRBJ2-7; D call uncertain. CDR1 is LNHDA and CDR2 is SQIVND in the germline V gene (reference sequence). The CDR3 is made up of 14 amino acids. Trimming pared 4 bases from V and 0 bases from J, leaving 10 bases between. The CDR3 coding sequence is TGTGCCAGTAGTACAAAGAGGACCTCCTACGAGCAGTACTTC. Amino acids: CASSTKRTSYEQYF.

This clonotype came up many times. The rearrangement joins TRBV6-5 to TRBJ1-4; D gene ambiguous. Trimming shortened V by 0 bases and J by 5 bases, and 7 bases separated the two germline ends. Germline CDR1 is MNHEY and CDR2 is SVGAGI. The CDR3 is made up of 14 amino acids. CDR3 DNA: TGTGCCAGCAGTTACTCTGTGACGAATGAAAAACTGTTTTTT. It specifies CASSYSVTNEKLFF.

This clonotype was counted many times. This chain connects TRBV7-9 to TRBJ1-1; D call uncertain. Trimming left V 3 bases short and J 4 bases short, with 9 bases between. The CDR3 is made up of 13 amino acids. The germline gives CDR1 SEHNR, CDR2 FQNEAQ (reference sequence). CDR3 region: CASSLESATEAFF. In DNA form, the CDR3 reads TGTGCCAGCAGCTTGGAGAGCGCCACTGAAGCTTTCTTT.

This clonotype was seen a few times. This sequence joins TRBV27 and TRBJ1-1; 8 bases align to TRBD1. This CDR3 spans 14 amino acids. V was pared by 10 bases and J by 0 bases, with 7 bases of the junction left unmatched. Germline-derived CDR1 and CDR2 are MNHEY and SMNVEV (reference sequence). The CDR3 loop reads CATPGQALNTEAFF. CDR3 DNA: TGTGCCACCCCGGGACAGGCTTTGAACACTGAAGCTTTCTTT.

The chain couples TRBV5-1 to TRBJ2-3; D unresolved. V dropped 3 bases and J dropped 8 bases, with 16 bases sitting between them. The CDR3 is 14 amino acids. From germline, CDR1 is SGHRS and CDR2 YFSETQ. The CDR3 nucleotides are TGCGCCAGCAGCTCGGATGCAGAACCGCCTACGCAGTATTTT. As protein: CASSSDAEPPTQYF.

This clonotype came up many times. J is TRBJ1-5 and V is TRBV5-6; D might be TRBD1 (5 bases). Trimming pared 3 bases from V and 3 bases from J, leaving 10 bases between. Germline assignment: CDR1 SGHDT and CDR2 YYEEEE. This CDR3 has 14 residues. CDR3 region: CASSSTGINQPQHF. In DNA form, the CDR3 reads TGTGCCAGCAGCTCCACAGGAATCAATCAGCCCCAGCATTTT.

At least ten counts were recorded for this clonotype. The rearrangement joins TRBV7-8 to TRBJ1-6, with 8 nucleotides matching TRBD1. CDR1 and CDR2 from the germline V gene are SGHVS and FQNEAQ. Trimming at V came to 2 bases and at J to 7 bases, leaving 7 bases not matched to a gene. CDR3 length: 16 amino acids. CDR3 loop: CASSLRAGGGNSPLHF. The CDR3 DNA reads TGTGCCAGCAGCTTACGGGCAGGGGGCGGAAATTCACCCCTCCACTTT.

This clonotype has at least ten counts. The gene calls are TRBV7-2 and TRBJ2-1; D is unclear. V was cut by 1 base and J by 0 bases, with 13 bases left in between. The CDR3 has 17 amino acids. Germline V CDR1 and CDR2: SGHTA, FQGNSA. The CDR3 spells CASSLVNTVSSYNEQFF. DNA of the CDR3: TGTGCCAGCAGCTTAGTCAACACAGTCAGCTCCTACAATGAGCAGTTCTTC.

The sample holds many counts of this clonotype. This chain links TRBV29-1 with TRBJ2-5; D is unresolved. The germline V and J ends were trimmed by 7 bases and 4 bases, with 16 bases remaining between them. CDR3 length: 13 amino acids. Germline-derived CDR1 and CDR2 are SQVTM and ANQGSEA. CDR3 residues: CSALDTGPETQYF. DNA of the CDR3: TGCAGCGCCTTGGATACGGGCCCAGAGACCCAGTACTTC. Using reference TRBV29-1 and TRBJ2-5 for the parts outside the CDR3, the full variable domain is SAVISQKPSRDICQRGTSLTIQCQVDSQVTMMFWYRQQPGQSLTLIATANQGSEATYESGFVIDKFPISRPNLTFSTLTVSNMSPEDSSIYLCSALDTGPETQYFGPGTRLLVL.